These 17 T cell receptor beta chains came from one sample sequenced in a study of radiotherapy plus CTLA-4 blockade in lung cancer. Some clones are missing from TCRdb's copy, which holds only in-frame ones; the method was immunoSEQ multiplex PCR. This table has some 32,000 clones, approximately 78% appearing once. The specimen was peripheral blood, collected from a patient treated with radiotherapy plus ipilimumab. The receptors come from a human donor with non-small cell lung cancer that progressed on radiotherapy plus ipilimumab.

The chain employs TRBV20-1 and TRBJ2-2; D is perhaps TRBD1 (5 bases). Germline values: CDR1 DFQATT, CDR2 SNEGSKA (reference sequence). The CDR3 covers 11 residues. V lost 5 bases and J lost 7, with 8 bases in between. As DNA, the CDR3 is TGCAGTGCTCAGGGATTCGGGGAGCTGTTTTTT. It encodes CSAQGFGELFF.

The chain couples TRBV6-5 to TRBJ2-1; D remains ambiguous. V was pared by 1 base and J by 1 base, with 11 bases between. Germline CDR1 reads MNHEY; CDR2 reads SVGAGI. CDR3 length equals 16 residues. CDR3 in DNA: TGTGCCAGCAGTTACTATCCAGCGCCTTCCTACAATGAGCAGTTCTTC. This encodes CASSYYPAPSYNEQFF.

This clone was observed a single time. The J gene is TRBJ2-2, the V gene TRBV5-1; TRBD2 is a possible D gene (6 bases). The CDR3 is 15 residues long. V was clipped by 6 bases and J by 6 bases, with 18 bases between them. CDR1 SGHRS and CDR2 YFSETQ come from the germline V gene. CDR3 residues: CASNEMGGDSGELFF. The CDR3 nucleotides are TGCGCCAGCAACGAGATGGGGGGAGATTCCGGGGAGCTGTTTTTT.

This clone was counted only a few times. The V and J genes are TRBV19 and TRBJ2-1; TRBD2 agrees at 8 bases. Germline trimming cut 3 bases from V and 4 bases from J; bases unmatched to any gene: 8. This CDR3 has 16 amino acids. The germline CDR1 and CDR2 sequences are LNHDA and SQIVND (reference sequence). As DNA, the CDR3 is TGTGCCAGTAGTATCCGTGCGGGGGGAGGGTACAATGAGCAGTTCTTC. It yields the protein CASSIRAGGGYNEQFF.

The V and J genes are TRBV18 and TRBJ2-5; TRBD2 aligns across 9 bases. This CDR3 has 16 residues. After removal of 0 bases from V and 4 bases from J, the junction contained 6 bases not matched to a gene. The germline V gene has CDR1 KGHSH and CDR2 LQKENI. This CDR3 is CASSPPAGGPAETQYF. CDR3 coding DNA: TGTGCCAGCTCACCACCTGCGGGGGGGCCCGCAGAGACCCAGTACTTC.

The rearrangement uses TRBV12-5 and TRBJ1-1; possible D gene TRBD1, 6 bases. V was clipped by 5 bases and J by 6 bases, with 16 bases between them. The CDR3 covers 14 residues. Germline V gene lookup returns CDR1 LGHNT and CDR2 FRNRAP. CDR3 DNA: TGTGCTAGTGGTGGGTTAGGGGGTAAACCTGAAGCTTTCTTT. The encoded protein is CASGGLGGKPEAFF.

This clone was recorded a few times. The chain couples TRBV5-4 to TRBJ2-6, with 10 bases fitting TRBD1. Trimming removed 0 bases from V and 2 bases from J; junction bases left unmatched: 11. Germline CDR1 and CDR2: SGHNT and YYREEE (reference sequence). CDR3 length: 20 amino acids. The CDR3 here is CASSLDSPGQGWAGANVLTF. CDR3 sequence (DNA): TGTGCCAGCAGCTTGGATTCCCCGGGACAGGGGTGGGCTGGGGCCAACGTCCTGACTTTC.

The rearrangement links TRBV7-8 to TRBJ1-2, with 7 bases lining up with TRBD1. CDR3 length equals 14 residues. Germline CDR1 SGHVS, CDR2 FQNEAQ. The V and J ends lost 0 bases and 3 bases, in that order; junction bases with no gene match: 1. This chain's CDR3 is CASSLAGTDYGYTF. CDR3 sequence (DNA): TGTGCCAGCAGCTTAGCCGGGACAGACTATGGCTACACCTTC.

This clone appeared a single time. V gene TRBV7-8 combines with J gene TRBJ1-4; 11 bases align to TRBD1. Germline loops: CDR1 SGHVS, CDR2 FQNEAQ. There are 15 residues in the CDR3. V shed 4 bases, J shed 10 bases, and the junction held 8 bases outside the gene matches. The DNA for the CDR3 is TGTGCCAGCAGCTCCATCGAGGGACAGGGGGGAAAACTGTTTTTT. This translates into CASSSIEGQGGKLFF.

This rearrangement joins TRBV5-4 to TRBJ1-2; D is unresolved. The CDR3 covers 19 residues. Trimming removed 0 bases at V and 3 bases at J, with 24 bases between. Germline V CDR1 and CDR2: SGHNT, YYREEE (reference sequence). CDR3 nucleotides: TGTGCCAGCAGCTTGGGCCCGCACTCTAGCCTCTTAGGGTACTATGGCTACACCTTC. Translation: CASSLGPHSSLLGYYGYTF.

This chain connects TRBV7-2 to TRBJ2-1, with 8 bases fitting TRBD2. With V trimmed by 11 bases and J by 5 bases, 5 bases remained unmatched. This CDR3 contains 12 residues. Germline-derived CDR1 and CDR2 are SGHTA and FQGNSA. Written as DNA, the CDR3 is TGTGCCGGGCGGGGGGACCACAATGAGCAGTTCTTC. It yields the protein CAGRGDHNEQFF.

J is TRBJ2-1 and V is TRBV6-1; 12 bases match TRBD1. With 2 bases clipped from V and 8 bases from J, the junction kept 7 bases outside the gene matches. Germline V gives CDR1 MNHNS, CDR2 SASEGT. The CDR3 has 16 residues. The CDR3 nucleotides read TGTGCCAGCAGTGAACTCGGGACAGGGGGCTTCGATGAGCAGTTCTTC. Encoded protein: CASSELGTGGFDEQFF.

CDR3 in amino acids: CASSMAGSYNSPLHF. The CDR3 nucleotides read TGTGCCAGTAGTATGGCGGGCTCCTATAATTCACCCCTCCACTTT. The J gene is TRBJ1-6, the V gene TRBV19; D is uncertain. CDR3 length equals 15 residues. The germline V gene encodes CDR1 LNHDA and CDR2 SQIVND (reference sequence). With 3 bases removed from V and 0 bases from J, the gap between germline ends came to 6 bases.

This chain connects TRBV5-1 to TRBJ2-2, with 10 bases lining up with TRBD2. Germline V gene data show CDR1 as SGHRS and CDR2 as YFSETQ. V was clipped by 2 bases and J by 4 bases; unmatched bases: 8. The CDR3 consists of 17 residues. The CDR3 DNA reads TGCGCCAGCAGCTTCGCTAGCGGGGGCTCGGGCACCGGGGAGCTGTTTTTT. Its translation: CASSFASGGSGTGELFF.

The chain uses TRBV7-2 and TRBJ1-3; D unresolved. V was cut by 3 bases and J by 8 bases, with 11 bases left in between. The CDR3 runs 13 residues. Germline V gives CDR1 SGHTA, CDR2 FQGNSA. The CDR3 region has the DNA TGTGCCAGCAGCTTTCGAGGGTTGGACACCATATATTTT. Its translation: CASSFRGLDTIYF.

V gene TRBV27 combines with J gene TRBJ1-1; D remains ambiguous. Deletions cut 7 bases from V and 4 bases from J, with 13 bases between. Germline CDR1 reads MNHEY; CDR2 reads SMNVEV (reference sequence). This CDR3 is built from 13 residues. The CDR3 reads CASNRVGSTEAFF. CDR3 nucleotide sequence: TGTGCCAGCAACCGGGTCGGGAGCACTGAAGCTTTCTTT.

This clone was observed a handful of times. The rearrangement links TRBV5-6 to TRBJ1-6; the match to TRBD1 covers 7 bases. CDR1 and CDR2 from the germline V gene are SGHDT and YYEEEE. CDR3 length: 14 amino acids. V lost 5 bases to trimming and J lost 9 bases; unmatched junction nucleotides: 8. Written as DNA, the CDR3 is TGTGCCAGCAGTTCCGACAGGGTGGGTTCACCCCTCCACTTT. Protein: CASSSDRVGSPLHF.